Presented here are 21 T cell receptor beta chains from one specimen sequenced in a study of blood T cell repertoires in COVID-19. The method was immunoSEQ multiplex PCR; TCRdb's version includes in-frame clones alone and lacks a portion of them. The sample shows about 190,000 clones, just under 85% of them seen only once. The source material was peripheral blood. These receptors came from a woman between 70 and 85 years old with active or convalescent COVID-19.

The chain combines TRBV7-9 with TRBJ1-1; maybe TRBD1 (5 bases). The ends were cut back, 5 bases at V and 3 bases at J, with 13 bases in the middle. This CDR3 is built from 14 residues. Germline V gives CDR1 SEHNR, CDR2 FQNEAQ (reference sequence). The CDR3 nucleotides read TGTGCCAGCAGCAGTCGCCGGGGGGACACTGAAGCTTTCTTT. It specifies CASSSRRGDTEAFF.

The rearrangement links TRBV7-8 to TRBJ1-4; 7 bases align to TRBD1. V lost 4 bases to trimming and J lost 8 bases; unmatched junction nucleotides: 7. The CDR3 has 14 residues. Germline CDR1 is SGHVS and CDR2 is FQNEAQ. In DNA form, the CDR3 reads TGTGCCAGCAGCTCGACAGGGATCGGAGAAAAACTGTTTTTT. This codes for CASSSTGIGEKLFF.

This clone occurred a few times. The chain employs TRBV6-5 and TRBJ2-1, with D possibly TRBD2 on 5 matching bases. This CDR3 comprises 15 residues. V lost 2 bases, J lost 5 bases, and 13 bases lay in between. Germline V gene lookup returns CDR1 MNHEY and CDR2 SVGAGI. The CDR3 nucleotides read TGTGCCAGCAGTTACGAGGGATTAAGGGACAATGAGCAGTTCTTC. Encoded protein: CASSYEGLRDNEQFF.

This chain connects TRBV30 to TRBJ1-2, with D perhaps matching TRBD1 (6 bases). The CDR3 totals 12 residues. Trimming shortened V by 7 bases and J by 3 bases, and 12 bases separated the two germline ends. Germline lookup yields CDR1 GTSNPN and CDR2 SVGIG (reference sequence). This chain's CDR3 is CAYNKGDYGYTF. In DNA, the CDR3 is TGTGCCTACAACAAGGGGGACTATGGCTACACCTTC. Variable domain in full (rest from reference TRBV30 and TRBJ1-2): SQTIHQWPATLVQPVGSPLSLECTVEGTSNPNLYWYRQAAGRGLQLLFYSVGIGQISSEVPQNLSASRPQDRQFILSSKKLLLSDSGFYLCAYNKGDYGYTFGSGTRLTVV.

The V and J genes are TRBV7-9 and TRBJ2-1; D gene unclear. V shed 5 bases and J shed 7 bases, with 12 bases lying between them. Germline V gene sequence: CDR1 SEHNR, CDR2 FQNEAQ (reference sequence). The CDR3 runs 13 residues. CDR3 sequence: CASSSNLQNEQFF. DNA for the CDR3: TGTGCCAGCAGCAGTAACCTCCAGAATGAGCAGTTCTTC.

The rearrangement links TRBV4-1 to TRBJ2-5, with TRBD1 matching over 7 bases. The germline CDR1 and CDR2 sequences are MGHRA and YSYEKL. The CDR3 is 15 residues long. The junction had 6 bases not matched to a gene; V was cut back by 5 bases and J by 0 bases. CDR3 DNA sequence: TGCGCCAGCAGCAGGGGACAGTTCTACCAAGAGACCCAGTACTTC. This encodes CASSRGQFYQETQYF.

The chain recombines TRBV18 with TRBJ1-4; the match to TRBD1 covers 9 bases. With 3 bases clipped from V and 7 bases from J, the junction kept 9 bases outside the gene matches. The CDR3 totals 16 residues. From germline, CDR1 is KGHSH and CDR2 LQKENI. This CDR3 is CASSPAPGQGGEKLFF. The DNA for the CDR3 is TGTGCCAGCTCACCTGCGCCGGGACAGGGTGGTGAAAAACTGTTTTTT.

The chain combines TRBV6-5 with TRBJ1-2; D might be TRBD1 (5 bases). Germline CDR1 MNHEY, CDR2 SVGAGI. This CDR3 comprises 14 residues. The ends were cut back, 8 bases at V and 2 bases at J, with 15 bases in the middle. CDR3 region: CASGDWGQNYGYTF. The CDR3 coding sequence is TGTGCCAGCGGGGATTGGGGCCAGAACTATGGCTACACCTTC.

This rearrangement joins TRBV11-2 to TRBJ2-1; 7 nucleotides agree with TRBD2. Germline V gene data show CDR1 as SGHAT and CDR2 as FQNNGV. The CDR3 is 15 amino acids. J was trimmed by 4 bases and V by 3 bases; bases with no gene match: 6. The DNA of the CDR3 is TGTGCCAGCAGCTTTATTTCGGGGGGATACAATGAGCAGTTCTTC. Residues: CASSFISGGYNEQFF. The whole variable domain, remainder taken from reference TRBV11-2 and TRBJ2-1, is EAGVAQSPRYKIIEKRQSVAFWCNPISGHATLYWYQQILGQGPKLLIQFQNNGVVDDSQLPKDRFSAERLKGVDSTLKIQPAKLEDSAVYLCASSFISGGYNEQFFGPGTRLTVL.

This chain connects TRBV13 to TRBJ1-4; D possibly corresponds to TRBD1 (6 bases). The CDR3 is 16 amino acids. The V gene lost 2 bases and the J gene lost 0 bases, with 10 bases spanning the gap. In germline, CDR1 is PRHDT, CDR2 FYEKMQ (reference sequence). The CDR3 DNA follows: TGTGCCAGCAGCTTAAGGGAGGGGGCAACTAATGAAAAACTGTTTTTT. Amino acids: CASSLREGATNEKLFF.

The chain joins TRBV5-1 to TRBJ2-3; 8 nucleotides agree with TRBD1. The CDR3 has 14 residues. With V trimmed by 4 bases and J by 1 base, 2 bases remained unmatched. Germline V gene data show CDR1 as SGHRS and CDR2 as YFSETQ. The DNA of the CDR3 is TGCGCCAGCAGCGTGACAGGGGGCACAGATACGCAGTATTTT. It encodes CASSVTGGTDTQYF.

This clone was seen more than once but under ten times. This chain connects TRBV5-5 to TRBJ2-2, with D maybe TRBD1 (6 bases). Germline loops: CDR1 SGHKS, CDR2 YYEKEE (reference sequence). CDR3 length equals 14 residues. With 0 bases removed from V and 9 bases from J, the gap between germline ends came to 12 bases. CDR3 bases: TGTGCCAGCAGCTTGGGCAGGGGCAGGAGGGAGCTGTTTTTT. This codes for CASSLGRGRRELFF.

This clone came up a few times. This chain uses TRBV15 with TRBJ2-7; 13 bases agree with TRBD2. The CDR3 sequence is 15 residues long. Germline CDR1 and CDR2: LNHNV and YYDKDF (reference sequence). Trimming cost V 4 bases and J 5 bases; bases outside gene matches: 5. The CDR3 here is CATSTTSGRVDEQYF. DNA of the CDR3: TGTGCCACCAGCACCACTAGCGGGAGGGTCGACGAGCAGTACTTC.

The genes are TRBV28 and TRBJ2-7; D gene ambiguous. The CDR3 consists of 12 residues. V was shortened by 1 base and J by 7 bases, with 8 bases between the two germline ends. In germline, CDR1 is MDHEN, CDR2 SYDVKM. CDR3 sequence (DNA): TGTGCCAGCAGTTTATTCCCCCCAGAGCAGTACTTC. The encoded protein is CASSLFPPEQYF. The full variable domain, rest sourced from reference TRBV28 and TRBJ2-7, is DVKVTQSSRYLVKRTGEKVFLECVQDMDHENMFWYRQDPGLGLRLIYFSYDVKMKEKGDIPEGYSVSREKKERFSLILESASTNQTSMYLCASSLFPPEQYFGPGTRLTVT.

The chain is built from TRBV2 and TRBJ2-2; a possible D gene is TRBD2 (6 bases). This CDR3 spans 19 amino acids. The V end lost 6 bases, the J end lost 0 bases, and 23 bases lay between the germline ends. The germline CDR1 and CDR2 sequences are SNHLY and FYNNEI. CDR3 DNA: TGTGCCAGCAGCGGGGGTAGCGTGGGAGTCGGGGCGAACACCGGGGAGCTGTTTTTT. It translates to CASSGGSVGVGANTGELFF.

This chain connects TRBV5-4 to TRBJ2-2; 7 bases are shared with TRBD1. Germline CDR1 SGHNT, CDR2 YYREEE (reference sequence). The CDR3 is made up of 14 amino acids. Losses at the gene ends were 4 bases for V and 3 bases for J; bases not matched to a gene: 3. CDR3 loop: CASSRQGYTGELFF. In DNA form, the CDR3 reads TGTGCCAGCAGCCGACAGGGATACACCGGGGAGCTGTTTTTT.

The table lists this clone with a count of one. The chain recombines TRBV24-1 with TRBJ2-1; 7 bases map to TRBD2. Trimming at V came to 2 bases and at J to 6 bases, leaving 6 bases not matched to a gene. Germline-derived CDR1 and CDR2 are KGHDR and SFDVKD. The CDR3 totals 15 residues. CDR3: CATSDSEGGPNEQFF. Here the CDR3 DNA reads TGTGCCACCAGTGATTCTGAGGGAGGGCCCAATGAGCAGTTCTTC.

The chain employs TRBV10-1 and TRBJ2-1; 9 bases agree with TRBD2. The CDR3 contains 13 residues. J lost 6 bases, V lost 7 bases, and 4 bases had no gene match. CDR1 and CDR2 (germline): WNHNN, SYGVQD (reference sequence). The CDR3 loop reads CASTQTSGNEQFF. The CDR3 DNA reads TGCGCCAGCACACAGACTAGCGGCAATGAGCAGTTCTTC.

CDR3 nucleotides: TGCGCCAGCAGCCAATACAGGGAACAGCCCCAGCATTTT. Amino acid sequence: CASSQYREQPQHF. This sequence joins TRBV4-1 and TRBJ1-5; TRBD1 is a possible D gene (6 bases). The germline CDR1 and CDR2 sequences are MGHRA and YSYEKL. Trimming cost V 2 bases and J 7 bases, with 9 bases left between them. The CDR3 is 13 residues long.

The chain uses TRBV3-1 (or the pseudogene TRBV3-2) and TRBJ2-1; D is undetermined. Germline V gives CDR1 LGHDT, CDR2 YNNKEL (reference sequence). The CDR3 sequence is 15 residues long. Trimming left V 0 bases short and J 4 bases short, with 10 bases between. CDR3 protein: CASSQDLKTYNEQFF. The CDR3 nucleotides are TGTGCCAGCAGCCAAGATCTCAAGACTTACAATGAGCAGTTCTTC.

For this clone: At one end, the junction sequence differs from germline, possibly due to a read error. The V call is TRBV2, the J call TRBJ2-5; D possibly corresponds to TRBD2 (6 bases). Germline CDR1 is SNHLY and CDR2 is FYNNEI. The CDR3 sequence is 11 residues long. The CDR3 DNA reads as TGTGCCAGCAGTGAAGGACTAGTTGAGGACTTC. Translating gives CASSEGLVEDF.